The clone carrying this T cell receptor beta chain has only one observation. The antigen is undetermined. Germline and junction disagree at one end, which may indicate a read error. Germline V CDR1 and CDR2: ENHRY, SYGVKD. CDR3 length: 16 amino acids. As it was prepared, the TCRbeta library received unique molecular identifiers. TCRdb ran MiXCR on the PCR reads and lists one entry per CDR3 protein. The sample yields 600,000 to 800,000 distinct CDR3 sequences, roughly 13% seen once. This specimen comes from a study of T-cell reconstitution after alpha-beta-depleted transplantation in children. Broader study findings: Reported findings indicate that, about two months after transplant, alpha-beta T cells came from several hundred expanded clones, which were derived from non-depleted graft cells. It was surviving recipient T cells and thymic progenitors that gave some patients high TCRbeta diversity at day 60.

The sequenced sample was PBMCs, obtained before TCRalphabeta/CD19-depleted stem cell transplant. The receptor comes from a girl aged 2-10 years with congenital amegakaryocytic thrombocytopenia, due to receive a stem cell transplant. The chain carries TRBV10-3 and TRBJ1-6, with a weak D call TRBD1 (5 bases). The CDR3 sequence is CTISEYRIEVDSPLHF. In DNA, the CDR3 is TGTACCATCAGTGAGTACAGGATTGAAGTGGATTCACCCCTCCACTTT.